The 2 T cell receptor beta chains given below trace back to one sample, sequenced in a study of blood T cell repertoires in COVID-19 (dated by TCRdb to about 2020). The library was produced with the immunoSEQ multiplex PCR assay. The source is immuneACCESS, and TCRdb retained only in-frame sequences with V and J called. Part of the clones is not carried over; for the studies checked, unresolved V genes explain less than half of this, and the remainder is unexplained. This sample has about 300,000 clones in its table, and around 88% of those were observed once. About 4.6% of the sample belongs to the ten largest clones. Sequenced input: peripheral blood. These receptors all stem from a man between 40 and 49 years old with acute or convalescent COVID-19.

The sample holds a few counts of this clone. The chain employs TRBV29-1 and TRBJ1-1; 7 positions agree with TRBD1. V lost 7 bases, J lost 0 bases, and 8 bases stayed unmatched. Germline V gene data show CDR1 as SQVTM and CDR2 as ANQGSEA. The CDR3 runs to 14 residues. As DNA, the CDR3 is TGCAGCGCCCGGGACAGTTACATGAACACTGAAGCTTTCTTT. It encodes CSARDSYMNTEAFF.

The CDR3 coding sequence is TGCAGTGGTAGTAGGGTCCGAGCGGGGGGAATACCAGGCACAGATACGCAGTATTTT. Residues: CSGSRVRAGGIPGTDTQYF. The J gene is TRBJ2-3, the V gene TRBV20-1; 9 nucleotides match TRBD2. J lost 1 base, V lost 7 bases, and 21 bases had no gene match. The germline V gene encodes CDR1 DFQATT and CDR2 SNEGSKA (reference sequence). The CDR3 contains 19 residues.